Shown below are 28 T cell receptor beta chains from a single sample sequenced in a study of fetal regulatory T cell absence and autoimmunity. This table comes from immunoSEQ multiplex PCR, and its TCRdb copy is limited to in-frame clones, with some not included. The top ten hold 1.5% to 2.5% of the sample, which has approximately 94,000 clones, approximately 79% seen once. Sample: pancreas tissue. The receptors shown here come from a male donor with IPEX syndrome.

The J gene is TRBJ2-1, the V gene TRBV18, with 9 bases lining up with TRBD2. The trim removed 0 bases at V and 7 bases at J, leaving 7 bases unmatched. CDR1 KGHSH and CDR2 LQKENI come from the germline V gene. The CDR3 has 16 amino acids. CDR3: CASSPPGAGGRNEQFF. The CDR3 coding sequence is TGTGCCAGCTCACCACCAGGAGCGGGAGGTAGGAATGAGCAGTTCTTC.

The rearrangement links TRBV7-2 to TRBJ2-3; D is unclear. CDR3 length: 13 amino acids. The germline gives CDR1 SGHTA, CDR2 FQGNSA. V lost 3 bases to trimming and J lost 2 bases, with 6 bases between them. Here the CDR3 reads CASSFGYTDTQYF. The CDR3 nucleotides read TGTGCCAGCAGCTTCGGTTACACAGATACGCAGTATTTT.

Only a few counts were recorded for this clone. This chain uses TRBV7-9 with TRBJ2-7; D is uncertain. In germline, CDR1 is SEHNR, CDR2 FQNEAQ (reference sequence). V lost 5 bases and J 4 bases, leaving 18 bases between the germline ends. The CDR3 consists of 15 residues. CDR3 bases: TGTGCCAGCAGCCCCTCTTTGGCGGTTCCTTACGAGCAGTACTTC. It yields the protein CASSPSLAVPYEQYF.

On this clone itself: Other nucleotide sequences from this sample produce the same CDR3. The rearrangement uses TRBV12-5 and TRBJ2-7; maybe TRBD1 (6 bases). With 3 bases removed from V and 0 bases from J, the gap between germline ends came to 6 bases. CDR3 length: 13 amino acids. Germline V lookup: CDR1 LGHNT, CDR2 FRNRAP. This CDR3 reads CASGLGGSYEQYF. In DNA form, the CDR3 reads TGTGCTAGTGGTTTAGGGGGCTCCTACGAGCAGTACTTC.

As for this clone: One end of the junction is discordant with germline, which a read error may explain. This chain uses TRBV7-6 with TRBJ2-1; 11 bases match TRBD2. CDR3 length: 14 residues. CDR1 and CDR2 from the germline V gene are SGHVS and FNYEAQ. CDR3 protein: CASSLEASGGFRLF. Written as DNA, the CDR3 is TGTGCCAGCAGCTTAGAGGCTAGCGGGGGGTTTAGGCTCTTC.

CDR3 sequence: CASSLAGGYYGYTF. CDR3 in DNA: TGTGCCAGCAGCTTGGCTGGGGGTTACTATGGCTACACCTTC. This chain joins TRBV5-6 and TRBJ1-2, with a tentative D call TRBD1 (5 bases). Germline loops: CDR1 SGHDT, CDR2 YYEEEE. V lost 0 bases and J 3 bases, leaving 9 bases between the germline ends. There are 14 residues in the CDR3.

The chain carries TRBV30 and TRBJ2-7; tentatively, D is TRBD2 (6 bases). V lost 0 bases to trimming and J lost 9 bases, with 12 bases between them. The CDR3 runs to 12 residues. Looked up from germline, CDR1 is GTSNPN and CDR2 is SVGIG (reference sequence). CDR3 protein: CAWSVLAPGQYF. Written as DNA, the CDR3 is TGTGCCTGGAGTGTACTAGCCCCCGGGCAGTACTTC.

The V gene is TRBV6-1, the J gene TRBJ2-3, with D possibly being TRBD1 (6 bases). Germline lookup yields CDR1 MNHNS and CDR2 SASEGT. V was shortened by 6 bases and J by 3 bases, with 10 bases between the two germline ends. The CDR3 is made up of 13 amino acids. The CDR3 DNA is TGTGCCAGCAGGGACAGCTTTACAGATACGCAGTATTTT. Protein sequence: CASRDSFTDTQYF.

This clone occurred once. The CDR3 bases are TGTGCCAGCAGAAGACTAGCGGGGGGTGGCGGCACAGATACGCAGTATTTT. Its translation: CASRRLAGGGGTDTQYF. J is TRBJ2-3 and V is TRBV4-2, with 13 nucleotides matching TRBD2. The CDR3 consists of 17 residues. Per the germline V gene, CDR1 is LGHNA and CDR2 is YNFKEQ. V lost 6 bases, J lost 1 base, and 7 bases stayed unmatched.

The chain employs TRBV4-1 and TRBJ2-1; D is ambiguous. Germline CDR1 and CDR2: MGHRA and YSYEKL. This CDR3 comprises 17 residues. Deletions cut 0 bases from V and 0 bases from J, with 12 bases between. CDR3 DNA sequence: TGCGCCAGCAGCCAAGATTATCCCCAGAGCTCCTACAATGAGCAGTTCTTC. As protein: CASSQDYPQSSYNEQFF.

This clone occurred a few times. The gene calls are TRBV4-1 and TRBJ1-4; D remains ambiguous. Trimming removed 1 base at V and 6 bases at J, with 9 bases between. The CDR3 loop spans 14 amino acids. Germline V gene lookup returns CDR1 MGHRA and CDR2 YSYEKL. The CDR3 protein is CASSQVETDEKLFF. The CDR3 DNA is TGCGCCAGCAGCCAAGTGGAGACGGATGAAAAACTGTTTTTT.

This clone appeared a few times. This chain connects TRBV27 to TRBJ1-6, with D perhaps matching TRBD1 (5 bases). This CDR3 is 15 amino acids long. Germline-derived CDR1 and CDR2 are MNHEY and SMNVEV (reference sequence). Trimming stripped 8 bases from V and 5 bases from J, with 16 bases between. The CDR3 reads CASAPPGPHNSPLHF. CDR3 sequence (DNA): TGTGCCAGCGCACCACCGGGACCGCATAATTCACCCCTCCACTTT.

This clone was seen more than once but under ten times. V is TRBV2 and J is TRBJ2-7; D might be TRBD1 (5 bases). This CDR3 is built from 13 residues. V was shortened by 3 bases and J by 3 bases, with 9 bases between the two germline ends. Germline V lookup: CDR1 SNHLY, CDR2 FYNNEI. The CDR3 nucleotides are TGTGCCAGCAGTGATCCAGGGTTCTACGAGCAGTACTTC. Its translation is CASSDPGFYEQYF.

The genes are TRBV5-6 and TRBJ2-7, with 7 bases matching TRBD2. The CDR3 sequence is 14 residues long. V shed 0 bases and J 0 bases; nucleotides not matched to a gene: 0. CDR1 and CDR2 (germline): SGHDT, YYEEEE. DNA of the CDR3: TGTGCCAGCAGCTTGGGGACTAGCTCCTACGAGCAGTACTTC. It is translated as CASSLGTSSYEQYF.

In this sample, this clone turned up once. CDR3 loop: CAWSVRQLSYNEQFF. The CDR3 coding sequence is TGTGCCTGGAGTGTAAGACAGCTCTCCTACAATGAGCAGTTCTTC. V usage is TRBV30 and J usage is TRBJ2-1, with D possibly TRBD1 on 5 matching bases. The V and J ends lost 0 bases and 0 bases respectively, with 9 bases between them. The CDR3 loop spans 15 amino acids. Germline V gene sequence: CDR1 GTSNPN, CDR2 SVGIG (reference sequence).

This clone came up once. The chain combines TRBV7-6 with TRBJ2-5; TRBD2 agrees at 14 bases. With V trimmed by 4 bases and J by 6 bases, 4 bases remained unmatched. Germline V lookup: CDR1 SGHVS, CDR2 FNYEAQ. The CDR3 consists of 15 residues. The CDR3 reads CASSSGTSGGKTQYF. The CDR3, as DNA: TGTGCCAGCAGCTCCGGGACTAGCGGGGGCAAGACCCAGTACTTC.

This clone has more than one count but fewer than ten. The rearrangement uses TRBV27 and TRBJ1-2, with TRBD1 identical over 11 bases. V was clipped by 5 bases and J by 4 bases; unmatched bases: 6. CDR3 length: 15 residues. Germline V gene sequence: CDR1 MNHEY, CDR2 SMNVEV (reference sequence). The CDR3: CASSPRTGGRYGYTF. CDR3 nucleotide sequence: TGTGCCAGCAGTCCCCGGACAGGGGGCCGCTATGGCTACACCTTC.

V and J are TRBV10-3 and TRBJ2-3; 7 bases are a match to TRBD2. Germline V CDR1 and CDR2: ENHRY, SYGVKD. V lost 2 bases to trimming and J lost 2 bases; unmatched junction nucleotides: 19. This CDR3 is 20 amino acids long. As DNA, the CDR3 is TGTGCCATCAGTGAGCCCGCCGATAATATACCGGGACTATACACAGATACGCAGTATTTT. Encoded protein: CAISEPADNIPGLYTDTQYF.

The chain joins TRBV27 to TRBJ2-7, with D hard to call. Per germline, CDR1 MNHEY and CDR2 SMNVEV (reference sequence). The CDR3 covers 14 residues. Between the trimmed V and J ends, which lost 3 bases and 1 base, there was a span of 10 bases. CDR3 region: CASSFQANSYEQYF. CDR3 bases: TGTGCCAGCAGTTTTCAGGCTAATTCCTACGAGCAGTACTTC.

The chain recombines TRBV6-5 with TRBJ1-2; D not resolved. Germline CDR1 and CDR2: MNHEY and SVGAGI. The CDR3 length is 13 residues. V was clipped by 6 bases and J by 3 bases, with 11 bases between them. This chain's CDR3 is CASRPFGYYGYTF. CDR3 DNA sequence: TGTGCCAGCAGACCTTTTGGTTACTATGGCTACACCTTC.

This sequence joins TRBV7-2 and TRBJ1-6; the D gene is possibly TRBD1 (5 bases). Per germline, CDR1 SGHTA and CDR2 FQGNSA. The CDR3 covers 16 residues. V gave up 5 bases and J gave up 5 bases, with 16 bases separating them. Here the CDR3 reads CASSLWGRLNNSPLHF. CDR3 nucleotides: TGTGCCAGCAGCCTATGGGGCCGTCTCAATAATTCACCCCTCCACTTT. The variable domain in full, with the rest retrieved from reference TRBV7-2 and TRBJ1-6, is GAGVSQSPSNKVTEKGKDVELRCDPISGHTALYWYRQSLGQGLEFLIYFQGNSAPDKSGLPSDRFSAERTGGSVSTLTIQRTQQEDSAVYLCASSLWGRLNNSPLHFGNGTRLTVT.

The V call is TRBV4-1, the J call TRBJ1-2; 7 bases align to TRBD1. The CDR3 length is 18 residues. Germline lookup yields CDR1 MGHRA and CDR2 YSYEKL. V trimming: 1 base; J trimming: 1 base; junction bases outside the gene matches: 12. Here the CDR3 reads CASSQGIPRQGYNYGYTF. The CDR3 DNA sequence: TGCGCCAGCAGCCAAGGTATCCCCAGACAGGGCTATAACTATGGCTACACCTTC.

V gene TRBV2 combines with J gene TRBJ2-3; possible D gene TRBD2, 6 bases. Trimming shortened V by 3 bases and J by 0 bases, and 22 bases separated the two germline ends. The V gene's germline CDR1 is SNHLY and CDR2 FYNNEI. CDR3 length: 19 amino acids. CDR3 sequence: CASSDSHRMLASSTDTQYF. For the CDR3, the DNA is TGTGCCAGCAGTGATAGCCATCGTATGCTAGCGAGTAGCACAGATACGCAGTATTTT.

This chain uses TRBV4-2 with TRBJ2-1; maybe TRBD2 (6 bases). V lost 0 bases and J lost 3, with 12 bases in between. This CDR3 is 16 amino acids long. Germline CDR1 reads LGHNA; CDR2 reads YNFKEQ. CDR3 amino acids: CASSQEEWGDYNEQFF. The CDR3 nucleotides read TGTGCCAGCAGCCAAGAAGAATGGGGGGACTACAATGAGCAGTTCTTC.

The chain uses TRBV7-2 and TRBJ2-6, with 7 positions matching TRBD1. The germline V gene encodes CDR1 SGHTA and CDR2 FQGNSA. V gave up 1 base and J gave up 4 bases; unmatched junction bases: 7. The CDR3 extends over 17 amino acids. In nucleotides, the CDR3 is TGTGCCAGCAGCTTAGGAAAACAGGGGTCCGGGGCCAACGTCCTGACTTTC. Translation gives CASSLGKQGSGANVLTF.

The CDR3 sequence is CASSDSRAPYEQYF. The CDR3 nucleotides are TGTGCCAGCAGTGACTCCCGGGCCCCCTACGAGCAGTACTTC. The gene calls are TRBV25-1 and TRBJ2-7; D remains ambiguous. This CDR3 region has 14 residues. The germline V and J ends were trimmed by 3 bases and 2 bases, with 11 bases remaining between them. Germline loops: CDR1 MGHDK, CDR2 SYGVNS.

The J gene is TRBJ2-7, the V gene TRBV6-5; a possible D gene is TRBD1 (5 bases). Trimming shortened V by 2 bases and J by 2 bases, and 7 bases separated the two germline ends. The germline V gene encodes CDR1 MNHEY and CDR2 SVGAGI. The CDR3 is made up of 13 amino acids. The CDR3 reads CASSYQGPYEQYF. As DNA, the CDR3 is TGTGCCAGCAGTTACCAGGGTCCCTACGAGCAGTACTTC.

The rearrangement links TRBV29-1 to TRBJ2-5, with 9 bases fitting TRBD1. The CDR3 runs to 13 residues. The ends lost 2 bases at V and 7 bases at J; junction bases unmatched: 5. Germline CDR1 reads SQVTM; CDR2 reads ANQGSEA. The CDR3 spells CSVEPTGGGTQYF. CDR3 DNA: TGCAGCGTTGAACCGACAGGGGGTGGGACCCAGTACTTC.